These 9 T cell receptor beta chains were sequenced from one sample in a study of regulatory T cells in long-lasting Graves disease. The sample's time point: newly diagnosed GD, antithyroid drugs for less than 3 months. RNA isolated from PBMCs was used to make the TCR library. For TCR beta, libraries came from iRepertoire HTBI primers and Arm-PCR of CDR3 regions. MiXCR was run by TCRdb on the multiplex PCR reads, yielding one entry per CDR3 protein. The sample has under 800,000 distinct CDR3 sequences, about 15% seen once; the top ten hold more than 15%. In addition, the sample was reused for a study of T cells in Graves' hyperthyroidism and ophthalmopathy.

The sample here was peripheral blood mononuclear cells (PBMCs), taken at new diagnosis, from a patient treated with antithyroid drugs. The receptors come from a young woman with Graves disease.

The V gene is TRBV30, the J gene TRBJ2-7; D tentatively reads TRBD1 or TRBD2 (6 bases each). Germline V gives CDR1 GTSNPN, CDR2 SVGIG (reference sequence). Trimming took off 5 bases at V and 3 bases at J, with 14 bases between the two ends. The CDR3 covers 13 residues. CDR3 bases: TGTGCCTGGGGGGGGCCTTTTTTCTACGAGCAGTACTTC. Its protein is CAWGGPFFYEQYF.

This clonotype appeared many times. The genes are TRBV20-1 and TRBJ2-1, with TRBD2 matching 7 bases. The germline CDR1 and CDR2 sequences are DFQATT and SNEGSKA (reference sequence). V dropped 5 bases and J dropped 4; count of bases not matched to a gene: 5. The CDR3 sequence is 13 residues long. CDR3 nucleotides: TGCAGTGCTGGAGCAGCGGGGTACAATGAGCAGTTCTTC. It encodes CSAGAAGYNEQFF.

This clonotype was seen at least ten times. As DNA, the CDR3 is TGCAGTGCTAGAGGCGGGATGAACACTGAAGCTTTCTTT. The encoded protein is CSARGGMNTEAFF. The chain is built from TRBV20-1 and TRBJ1-1, with D uncertain. CDR1 DFQATT and CDR2 SNEGSKA come from the germline V gene (reference sequence). Trimming shortened V by 1 base and J by 0 bases, and 6 bases separated the two germline ends. The CDR3 has 13 amino acids.

Only a few counts were recorded for this clonotype. The V call is TRBV12-3 or TRBV12-4, the J call TRBJ1-4, with D perhaps TRBD1 (6 bases). This CDR3 is built from 16 residues. V dropped 2 bases and J dropped 3 bases, with 13 bases sitting between them. The CDR3 DNA reads as TGTGCCAGCAGTTTAAGTTGGGGGGCCTCTAATGAAAAACTGTTTTTT. It is translated as CASSLSWGASNEKLFF.

V usage is TRBV27 and J usage is TRBJ1-2; D is ambiguous. This CDR3 contains 12 residues. The germline V gene encodes CDR1 MNHEY and CDR2 SMNVEV (reference sequence). Deletions cut 4 bases from V and 4 bases from J, with 7 bases between. The DNA of the CDR3 is TGTGCCAGCAGTTATGACGGCTATGGCTACACCTTC. Translating gives CASSYDGYGYTF.

The rearrangement joins TRBV7-9 to TRBJ1-5, with 8 bases identical to TRBD1. With V trimmed by 8 bases and J by 0 bases, 6 bases remained unmatched. CDR3 length: 15 amino acids. CDR1 and CDR2 from the germline V gene are SEHNR and FQNEAQ (reference sequence). CDR3: CASGQGELSNQPQHF. CDR3 in DNA: TGTGCCAGCGGACAGGGAGAACTTAGCAATCAGCCCCAGCATTTT.

This clonotype was observed at least ten times. The chain links TRBV7-3 to TRBJ2-1; D possibly corresponds to TRBD2 (5 bases). The length of the CDR3 is 14 residues. V was shortened by 2 bases and J by 7 bases, with 12 bases between the two germline ends. CDR1 is SGHTA, CDR2 FQGTGA, per germline. CDR3 protein: CASSLRSGGNEQFF. In nucleotides, the CDR3 is TGTGCCAGCAGCTTACGTTCCGGCGGGAATGAGCAGTTCTTC.

This clonotype was counted at least ten times. This sequence joins TRBV2 and TRBJ1-6; D remains unclear. The CDR3 is 15 amino acids. The V gene lost 2 bases and the J gene lost 10 bases, with 15 bases spanning the gap. CDR1 is SNHLY, CDR2 FYNNEI, per germline. CDR3 bases: TGTGCCAGCAGTGAATATGGCAGGATACAGTCACCCCTCCACTTT. Protein sequence: CASSEYGRIQSPLHF. Supplemented by reference TRBV2 and TRBJ1-6, the full variable domain reads EPEVTQTPSHQVTQMGQEVILRCVPISNHLYFYWYRQILGQKVEFLVSFYNNEISEKSEIFDDQFSVERPDGSNFTLKIRSTKLEDSAMYFCASSEYGRIQSPLHFGNGTRLTVT.

CDR3 sequence reads: CAWTTSGVFLYEQFF. The CDR3, as DNA: TGTGCCTGGACCACCTCGGGAGTCTTCCTGTATGAGCAGTTCTTC. This chain uses TRBV30 with TRBJ2-1; maybe TRBD2 (6 bases). The CDR3 sequence is 15 residues long. The germline V gene encodes CDR1 GTSNPN and CDR2 SVGIG (reference sequence). The V end was cut by 4 bases, the J end by 8 bases, with 21 bases between.